Below, one T cell receptor beta chain is given with its context. Its antigen is not yet known. No per-base quality is available; no much larger clone lies one base away. For this chain, trimming is 4 bases at the V end and 1 base at the J end, and the number of junction bases without a gene match is 5. Inclusive of the bounding cysteine and phenylalanine, the CDR3 is 15 residues long. Left in the record is the CDR3 DNA by itself, 45 bases read in frame from the first base. The germline V gene (reference sequence) supplies CDR1 MNHEY and CDR2 SMNVEV. The entry originates in a study of shared clonotypes between healthy human individuals (dated by TCRdb to 2019 to 2021). Context from the whole study: The cohort included three men and a couple of women between 18 and 49 years of age. To increase sequencing depth and limit assay-specific biases, TCR repertoire library preparation and sequencing were carried out by different laboratories using diverse techniques. Leukapheresis yielded between about 0.8 and 9.5 billion PBMCs per donor. To estimate repertoire size and how much clonotype sharing occurs between individuals, the study deeply sequenced the blood TCR repertoires of a handful of healthy adults. Per donor, three plates each were used for CD4 naive and CD4 memory, two for CD8 naive, and one for CD8 memory. Summary of the overall study and its limitations: Sharing across a handful of donors was observed for roughly 5.4% of naive CD4, around 3.5% of naive CD8, 2% to 2.5% of memory CD4, and 0.4% of memory CD8 clonotypes. Because the study included only a small number of donors, the genetic and exposure-history diversity represented was limited. Pairwise subsampling led to the expectation that sequencing depth would affect the degree of clonotype sharing among donors. Sampling was limited to blood, and TCR repertoires in tissue likely differ from TCR repertoires in blood. Naive subsets generally had larger estimated clonotype richness than memory subsets. Clonotypes shared by all four sorted-subset donors showed higher generation probabilities than non-shared clonotypes. Rarefaction of sorted-subset datasets indicated incomplete sequencing despite the large sequencing depth.

For the CD8 naive samples, CD45RO-negative cells were positively selected for CCR7, yielding a CD45RA+CCR7+ population from which TemRA cells were excluded. Donors were healthy HIV-negative adults with no recently reported acute infections or vaccinations. Only Caucasian adults living in Nashville, Tennessee, USA were represented among the donors. After blood collection by leukapheresis, PBMCs were isolated using Ficoll-Histopaque density gradient centrifugation and then cryopreserved in the vapor phase of liquid nitrogen. Analytical flow cytometry was used to check the purity and quantity of each magnetically sorted T cell population. Genomic DNA was isolated from each sorted fraction and quantified by UV absorbance on a Nanodrop 2000c. TCR CDR3 regions were amplified from genomic DNA by multiplex PCR using the deep immunoSEQ assay. Extracted genomic DNA from each cell subset was spread evenly across all wells of several immunoSEQ 96-well plates, with each plate serving as a replicate. For sorted subsets, each replicate PCR was loaded with around 220 ng genomic DNA, equivalent to 32,000 or so T cell genomes. Purified libraries were quantified with a Qubit 3.0 fluorometer, sized on a Bioanalyzer 2100, and re-quantified with the KAPA Library Quantification kit. A separate single-read 150-cycle Illumina NextSeq 550 flow cell was used to sequence each immunoSEQ 96-well plate. Processing in the source paper ran as follows. The immunoSEQ output contained only junctional sequences without quality scores, so filtering could not match that applied to full-length reads. To assign V/J genes and CDR3, sequences were annotated against IMGT germline references using PyIR, a Python wrapper for IgBLAST v1.9. Reads were removed for weak V/J assignments (E-value above 1e-6), missing CDR3, stop codons, out-of-frame junctions, or ambiguous translated residues. V3J clonotypes were defined as sequences sharing the same inferred V gene, J gene, and CDR3 amino acid sequence. Percentage overlap between repertoires was computed as shared unique clonotypes divided by the size of the smaller repertoire. RTK rarefaction, the Chao1 estimator, and Recon v2.1 estimates of unobserved clonotypes were used to assess repertoire richness. Generation probabilities were computed with OLGA for all TCRbeta clonotypes obtained by the gDNA method from several donors. Here the immuneACCESS table is served through TCRdb, limited to in-frame sequences with V and J called. Missing clones are a known gap in these copies; in checked studies unresolved V genes cover under half, and the rest lacks a known reason. Clone size and V and J calls were adopted from that table, with D and trimming inferred from the DNA. The sample data list 2 million or so clones, and about 95% of these were observed just once. The ten top clones hold around 1.1% of the sample.

Here the chain combines TRBV27 and TRBJ2-7; TRBD1 agrees with 9 junctional bases. The clonotype was recovered from a man younger than 30 in good health. The specimen was naive CD8+ T cells sorted from blood. Per the publication, the cell subset or site label means: CD45RA+CCR7+. The CDR3 sequence is CASSYRTGASYEQYF. The sequence in DNA is TGTGCCAGCAGTTATAGGACAGGGGCATCCTACGAGCAGTACTTC.